A single sample gave rise to the 5 T cell receptor beta chains below, sequenced in a study of spatial heterogeneity in lung cancer. Time point given: sample taken at primary tumor resection. Study-level findings and limits: Expanded alpha and beta TCR counts within tumors tracked tumor mutation counts.

Using its own MiXCR run on the 5' RACE reads, TCRdb lists one record per CDR3 protein. The sample has over 10,000 distinct CDR3 sequences; about 5% are singletons. These receptors lack a known antigen. Sequences were derived from lung tumor tissue, sampled at surgery. Every receptor here comes from a male donor with early-stage non-small cell lung cancer.

Ten or more counts support this clonotype. Written as DNA, the CDR3 is TGTGCCAGCAGCACAGGGTGGGGGTCGAACACCGGGGAGCTGTTTTTT. It translates to CASSTGWGSNTGELFF. This rearrangement joins TRBV11-2 to TRBJ2-2; D is perhaps TRBD1 (6 bases). The germline CDR1 and CDR2 sequences are SGHAT and FQNNGV. The CDR3 totals 16 residues. The ends were cut back, 5 bases at V and 0 bases at J, with 13 bases in the middle.

This sequence joins TRBV5-1 and TRBJ2-3; 14 nucleotides align to TRBD2. This CDR3 is 16 amino acids long. V trimming: 3 bases; J trimming: 4 bases; junction bases outside the gene matches: 4. From germline, CDR1 is SGHRS and CDR2 YFSETQ. In DNA form, the CDR3 reads TGCGCCAGCAGCTCCGGACTAGCGGGGGGCTCAGATACGCAGTATTTT. It is translated as CASSSGLAGGSDTQYF.

This clonotype was seen repeatedly, ten times or more. The chain has TRBV19 and TRBJ1-2, with TRBD1 matching over 7 bases. Germline trimming cut 7 bases from V and 6 bases from J; bases unmatched to any gene: 8. The CDR3 spans 13 residues. Germline V gene lookup returns CDR1 LNHDA and CDR2 SQIVND (reference sequence). The CDR3 sequence: CASMLQTGDGYTF. CDR3 sequence (DNA): TGTGCCAGTATGCTGCAAACAGGGGATGGCTACACCTTC. Looking up the rest from reference TRBV19 and TRBJ1-2 gives the full variable domain: DGGITQSPKYLFRKEGQNVTLSCEQNLNHDAMYWYRQDPGQGLRLIYYSQIVNDFQKGDIAEGYSVSREKKESFPLTVTSAQKNPTAFYLCASMLQTGDGYTFGSGTRLTVV.

Ten or more counts support this clonotype. The chain uses TRBV6-5 and TRBJ2-3; D might be TRBD1 (5 bases). Germline-derived CDR1 and CDR2 are MNHEY and SVGAGI. The CDR3 consists of 14 residues. V gave up 0 bases and J gave up 4 bases, with 8 bases separating them. CDR3 loop: CASSYSWGPDTQYF. In nucleotides, the CDR3 is TGTGCCAGCAGTTACTCGTGGGGCCCAGATACGCAGTATTTT.

This clonotype was observed at least ten times. V gene TRBV2 combines with J gene TRBJ2-5; D might be TRBD1 (5 bases). The CDR3 has 15 amino acids. Per the germline V gene, CDR1 is SNHLY and CDR2 is FYNNEI. Trimming cost V 0 bases and J 7 bases, with 15 bases left between them. The CDR3 protein is CASSEARRQKGTQYF. The CDR3, as DNA: TGTGCCAGCAGTGAAGCACGGCGACAGAAAGGGACCCAGTACTTC.